These T cell receptor beta chains were read from a single sample in a study of a mutant IDH1 vaccine in newly diagnosed glioma. The assay was immunoSEQ multiplex PCR, and TCRdb's table has in-frame clones only and misses some. The table lists more than 50,000 clones, less than 75% of them singletons. Their antigen targets remain unknown. Sequencing used peripheral blood mononuclear cells (PBMCs), obtained from a glioma patient whose treatment included an IDH1 peptide vaccine. These TCRs come from a man aged 35-49 years with glioma. Some clones in this sample may be carry-over from other donors' samples. The CDR3 runs from the conserved cysteine through the conserved F or W. The D gene is left open where the match is weak. The size field is filled for only some rows; it gives once, few, many or a size class.

J gene: TRBJ1-2
clone size: -
D gene: -
V gene: TRBV10-3
CDR3 protein: CAISEARENYGYTF
CDR3 DNA: TGTGCCATCAGTGAAGCCCGGGAGAACTATGGCTACACCTTC

J gene: TRBJ2-1
clone size: -
D gene: TRBD2
V gene: TRBV19
CDR3 protein: CASRTSGGPYNEQFF
CDR3 DNA: TGTGCCAGTAGAACTAGCGGGGGACCTTACAATGAGCAGTTCTTC

J gene: TRBJ1-5
clone size: few
D gene: -
V gene: TRBV6-5
CDR3 protein: CASSLGPNQPQHF
CDR3 DNA: TGTGCCAGTAGTTTAGGACCCAATCAGCCCCAGCATTTT

J gene: TRBJ1-4
clone size: -
D gene: -
V gene: TRBV30
CDR3 protein: CAWSATAVAEKLFF
CDR3 DNA: TGTGCCTGGAGCGCTACGGCAGTCGCAGAAAAACTGTTTTTT

J gene: TRBJ2-5
clone size: -
D gene: -
V gene: TRBV5-1
CDR3 protein: CASSLYPEETQYF
CDR3 DNA: TGCGCCAGCAGCTTGTATCCAGAAGAGACCCAGTACTTC

J gene: TRBJ1-6
clone size: few
D gene: -
V gene: TRBV4-2
CDR3 protein: CASSQDREGSPLHF
CDR3 DNA: TGTGCCAGCAGCCAAGACAGGGAGGGTTCACCCCTCCACTTT

J gene: TRBJ1-5
clone size: -
D gene: TRBD1
V gene: TRBV19
CDR3 protein: CASMAYRAGGLYSNQPQHF
CDR3 DNA: TGTGCCAGTATGGCCTATCGGGCAGGGGGATTGTATAGCAATCAGCCCCAGCATTTT

J gene: TRBJ1-2
clone size: -
D gene: -
V gene: TRBV2
CDR3 protein: CASSGIGLRGYTF
CDR3 DNA: TGTGCCAGCAGTGGGATAGGGCTACGAGGCTACACCTTC

J gene: TRBJ2-1
clone size: -
D gene: TRBD2
V gene: TRBV29-1
CDR3 protein: CSVVGEGAYNEQFF
CDR3 DNA: TGCAGCGTTGTGGGGGAGGGAGCATACAATGAGCAGTTCTTC

J gene: TRBJ1-6
clone size: -
D gene: -
V gene: TRBV30
CDR3 protein: CASQTGSLHF
CDR3 DNA: TGTGCCTCGCAAACAGGGTCCCTCCACTTT

J gene: TRBJ1-1
clone size: few
D gene: -
V gene: TRBV7-9
CDR3 protein: CASEANRNTEAFF
CDR3 DNA: TGTGCCAGCGAGGCGAACAGAAACACTGAAGCTTTCTTT

J gene: TRBJ1-2
clone size: -
D gene: -
V gene: TRBV18
CDR3 protein: CASSQTIQGPNYGYTF
CDR3 DNA: TGTGCCAGCTCACAAACCATTCAGGGGCCTAACTATGGCTACACCTTC

J gene: TRBJ2-1
clone size: -
D gene: TRBD2
V gene: TRBV6-5
CDR3 protein: CASRGAGVSYNEQFF
CDR3 DNA: TGTGCCAGCAGGGGAGCGGGGGTATCCTACAATGAGCAGTTCTTC

J gene: TRBJ2-2
clone size: -
D gene: -
V gene: TRBV30
CDR3 protein: CAWRPGVNTGELFF
CDR3 DNA: TGTGCCTGGAGACCGGGGGTTAACACCGGGGAGCTGTTTTTT

J gene: TRBJ1-5
clone size: -
D gene: TRBD1
V gene: TRBV6-5
CDR3 protein: CASAEQGRQPQHF
CDR3 DNA: TGTGCCAGCGCCGAACAGGGGCGGCAGCCCCAGCATTTT

J gene: TRBJ2-7
clone size: -
D gene: -
V gene: TRBV7-6
CDR3 protein: CASSLAPKSRDVRAYEQYF
CDR3 DNA: TGTGCCAGCAGCTTAGCCCCCAAGTCCAGGGACGTCCGGGCCTACGAGCAGTACTTC

J gene: TRBJ1-1
clone size: -
D gene: -
V gene: TRBV6-6
CDR3 protein: CASSSGTVNTEAFF
CDR3 DNA: TGTGCCAGCAGTTCCGGGACCGTGAACACTGAAGCTTTCTTT

J gene: TRBJ1-4
clone size: -
D gene: -
V gene: TRBV19
CDR3 protein: CASSIMDRVDEKLFF
CDR3 DNA: TGTGCCAGTAGTATAATGGACAGAGTCGATGAAAAACTGTTTTTT

J gene: TRBJ1-2
clone size: few
D gene: TRBD1
V gene: TRBV14
CDR3 protein: CASSQSDRVYYGYTF
CDR3 DNA: TGTGCCAGCAGCCAATCTGACAGGGTGTACTATGGCTACACCTTC

J gene: TRBJ2-3
clone size: few
D gene: -
V gene: TRBV5-1
CDR3 protein: CASKPTEGYDTQYF
CDR3 DNA: TGCGCCAGCAAACCGACGGAGGGGTACGATACGCAGTATTTT

J gene: TRBJ2-1
clone size: -
D gene: -
V gene: TRBV20-1
CDR3 protein: CSAFSSIEQFF
CDR3 DNA: TGCAGTGCTTTTAGTTCAATTGAGCAGTTCTTC

J gene: TRBJ2-1
clone size: -
D gene: -
V gene: TRBV6-6
CDR3 protein: CASSRDWGGAGNEQFF
CDR3 DNA: TGTGCCAGCAGCCGCGACTGGGGGGGCGCGGGCAATGAGCAGTTCTTC

J gene: TRBJ2-7
clone size: -
D gene: -
V gene: TRBV6-1
CDR3 protein: CASSESYQLGYEQYF
CDR3 DNA: TGTGCCAGCAGTGAATCTTATCAACTGGGGTACGAGCAGTACTTC

J gene: TRBJ2-1
clone size: -
D gene: -
V gene: TRBV7-2
CDR3 protein: CASSPGGESNEQFF
CDR3 DNA: TGTGCCAGCAGCCCCGGAGGGGAAAGCAATGAGCAGTTCTTC

J gene: TRBJ2-5
clone size: -
D gene: TRBD2
V gene: TRBV18
CDR3 protein: CASSLSGGQETQYF
CDR3 DNA: TGTGCCAGCTCACTTAGCGGGGGACAAGAGACCCAGTACTTC

J gene: TRBJ1-3
clone size: -
D gene: -
V gene: TRBV6-1
CDR3 protein: CASTAGRNTIYF
CDR3 DNA: TGTGCCAGCACCGCGGGGAGAAACACCATATATTTT

J gene: TRBJ2-7
clone size: -
D gene: TRBD1
V gene: TRBV5-1
CDR3 protein: CASSLGTGWYEQYF
CDR3 DNA: TGCGCCAGCAGCTTGGGGACAGGGTGGTACGAGCAGTACTTC

J gene: TRBJ1-2
clone size: -
D gene: -
V gene: TRBV10-3
CDR3 protein: CAISAGGSNYGYTF
CDR3 DNA: TGTGCCATCAGTGCGGGGGGGTCTAACTATGGCTACACCTTC

J gene: TRBJ2-1
clone size: once
D gene: -
V gene: TRBV6-5
CDR3 protein: CASSTGTPKGGQFF
CDR3 DNA: TGTGCCAGCAGCACCGGGACACCCAAAGGGGGGCAGTTCTTC

J gene: TRBJ1-4
clone size: once
D gene: TRBD1
V gene: TRBV27
CDR3 protein: CASRTTGSNEKLFF
CDR3 DNA: TGTGCCAGCAGGACGACAGGGAGTAATGAAAAACTGTTTTTT

J gene: TRBJ2-7
clone size: -
D gene: -
V gene: TRBV12-5
CDR3 protein: CASGLGNSYEQYF
CDR3 DNA: TGTGCTAGTGGTTTGGGGAACAGTTACGAGCAGTACTTC

J gene: TRBJ2-5
clone size: -
D gene: -
V gene: TRBV9
CDR3 protein: CASSVSGETQYF
CDR3 DNA: TGTGCCAGCAGCGTCAGTGGGGAGACCCAGTACTTC

J gene: TRBJ2-2
clone size: -
D gene: TRBD2
V gene: TRBV6-6
CDR3 protein: CASRGLFTGELFF
CDR3 DNA: TGTGCCAGCAGGGGACTATTCACCGGGGAGCTGTTTTTT

J gene: TRBJ2-7
clone size: -
D gene: TRBD1
V gene: TRBV10-2
CDR3 protein: CASKGTGGAYEQYF
CDR3 DNA: TGCGCCAGCAAAGGGACAGGGGGGGCCTACGAGCAGTACTTC

J gene: TRBJ2-2
clone size: -
D gene: TRBD2
V gene: TRBV4-1
CDR3 protein: CASSQDGRGVNTGELFF
CDR3 DNA: TGCGCCAGCAGCCAAGACGGGAGGGGGGTGAACACCGGGGAGCTGTTTTTT

J gene: TRBJ2-1
clone size: -
D gene: -
V gene: TRBV10-1
CDR3 protein: CASSEFHGNEQFF
CDR3 DNA: TGCGCCAGCAGTGAGTTTCACGGCAATGAGCAGTTCTTC

J gene: TRBJ2-7
clone size: few
D gene: TRBD1
V gene: TRBV11-3
CDR3 protein: CASSLRTGAEYEQYF
CDR3 DNA: TGTGCCAGCAGCCTACGGACAGGCGCGGAATACGAGCAGTACTTC